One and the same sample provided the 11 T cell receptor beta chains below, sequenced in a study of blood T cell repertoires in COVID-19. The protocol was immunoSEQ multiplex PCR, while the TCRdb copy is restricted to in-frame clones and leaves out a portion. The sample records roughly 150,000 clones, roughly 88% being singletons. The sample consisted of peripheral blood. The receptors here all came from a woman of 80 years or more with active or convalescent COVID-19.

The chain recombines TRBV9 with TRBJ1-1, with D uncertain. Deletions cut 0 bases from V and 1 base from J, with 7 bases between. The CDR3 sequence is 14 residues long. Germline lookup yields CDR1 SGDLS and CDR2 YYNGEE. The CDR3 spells CASSVARRNTEAFF. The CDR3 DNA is TGTGCCAGCAGCGTAGCCCGTAGGAACACTGAAGCTTTCTTT.

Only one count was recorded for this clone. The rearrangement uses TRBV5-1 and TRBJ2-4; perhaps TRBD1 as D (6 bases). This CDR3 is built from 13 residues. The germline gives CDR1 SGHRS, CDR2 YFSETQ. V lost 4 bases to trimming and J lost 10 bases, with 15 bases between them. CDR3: CASSPLDDRIQYF. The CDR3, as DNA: TGCGCCAGCAGCCCCCTCGATGACAGGATTCAGTACTTC.

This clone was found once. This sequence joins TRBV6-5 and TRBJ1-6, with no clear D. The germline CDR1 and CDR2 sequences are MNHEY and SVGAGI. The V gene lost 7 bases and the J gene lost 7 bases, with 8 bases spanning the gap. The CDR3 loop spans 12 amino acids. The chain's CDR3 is CASKELNSPLHF. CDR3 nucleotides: TGTGCCAGCAAGGAGCTCAATTCACCCCTCCACTTT.

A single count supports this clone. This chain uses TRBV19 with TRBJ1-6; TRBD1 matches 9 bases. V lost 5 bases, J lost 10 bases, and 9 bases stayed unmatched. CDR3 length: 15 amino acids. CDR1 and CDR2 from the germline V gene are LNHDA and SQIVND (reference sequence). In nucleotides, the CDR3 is TGTGCCAGTAGTTCACACAGGGGGCAAGGATCACCCCTCCACTTT. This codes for CASSSHRGQGSPLHF.

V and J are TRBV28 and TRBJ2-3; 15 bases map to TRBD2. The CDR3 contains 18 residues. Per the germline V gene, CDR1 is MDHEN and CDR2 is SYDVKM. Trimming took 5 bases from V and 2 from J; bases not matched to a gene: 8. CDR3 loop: CASSRTSGGDPPTDTQYF. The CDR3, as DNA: TGTGCCAGCAGTCGGACTAGCGGGGGGGATCCCCCCACAGATACGCAGTATTTT. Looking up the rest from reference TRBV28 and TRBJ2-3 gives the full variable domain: DVKVTQSSRYLVKRTGEKVFLECVQDMDHENMFWYRQDPGLGLRLIYFSYDVKMKEKGDIPEGYSVSREKKERFSLILESASTNQTSMYLCASSRTSGGDPPTDTQYFGPGTRLTVL.

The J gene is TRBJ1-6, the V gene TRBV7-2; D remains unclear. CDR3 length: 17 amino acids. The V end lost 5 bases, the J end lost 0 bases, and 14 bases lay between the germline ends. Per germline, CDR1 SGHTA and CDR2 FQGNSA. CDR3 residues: CASSPERTSSYNSPLHF. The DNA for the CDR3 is TGTGCCAGCAGCCCTGAGCGGACGAGCTCCTATAATTCACCCCTCCACTTT.

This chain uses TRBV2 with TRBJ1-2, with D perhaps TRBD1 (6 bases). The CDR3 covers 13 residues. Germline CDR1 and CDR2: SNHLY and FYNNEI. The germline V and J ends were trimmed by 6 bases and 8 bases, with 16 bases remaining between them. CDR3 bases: TGTGCCAGCAGAGAACGACAGGCTGGGGGCTACACCTTC. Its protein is CASRERQAGGYTF.

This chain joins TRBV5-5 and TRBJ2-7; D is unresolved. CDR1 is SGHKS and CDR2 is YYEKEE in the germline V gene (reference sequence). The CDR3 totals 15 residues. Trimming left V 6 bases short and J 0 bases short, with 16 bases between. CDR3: CASNPGPGDSYEQYF. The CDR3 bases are TGTGCCAGCAACCCGGGTCCCGGAGACTCCTACGAGCAGTACTTC.

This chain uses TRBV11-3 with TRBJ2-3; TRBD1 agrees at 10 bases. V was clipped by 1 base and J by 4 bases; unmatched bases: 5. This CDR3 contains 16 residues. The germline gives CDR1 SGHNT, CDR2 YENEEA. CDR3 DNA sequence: TGTGCCAGCAGCTTAGGCCGACAGGGGGCTGCAGATACGCAGTATTTT. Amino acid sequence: CASSLGRQGAADTQYF.

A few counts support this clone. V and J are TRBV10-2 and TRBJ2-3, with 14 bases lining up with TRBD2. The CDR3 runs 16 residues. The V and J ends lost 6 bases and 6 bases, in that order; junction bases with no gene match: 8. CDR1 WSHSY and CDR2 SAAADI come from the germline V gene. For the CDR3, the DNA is TGCGCCAGCAGAGTCGGACTAGCGGGGGGCTGGGATACGCAGTATTTT. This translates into CASRVGLAGGWDTQYF.

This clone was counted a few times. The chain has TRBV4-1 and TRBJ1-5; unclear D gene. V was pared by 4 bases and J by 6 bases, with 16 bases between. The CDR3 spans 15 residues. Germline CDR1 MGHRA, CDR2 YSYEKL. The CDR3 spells CASSPSHSPRQPQHF. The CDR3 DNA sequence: TGCGCCAGCAGCCCTTCCCATAGCCCGCGTCAGCCCCAGCATTTT.